This entry lists 8 T cell receptor beta chains sequenced from one sample in a study of blood T cell repertoires in COVID-19. Some clones are missing from TCRdb's copy, which holds only in-frame ones; the method was immunoSEQ multiplex PCR. This table holds fewer than 250,000 clones, 83% found once. The specimen was PBMCs or T cells enriched from blood (not recorded which). All receptors derive from a woman between 35 and 50 years old who had been exposed to COVID-19.

The chain links TRBV5-8 to TRBJ1-4, with 8 positions matching TRBD1. CDR1 is SGHTS and CDR2 is YDEGEE in the germline V gene. This CDR3 is 14 amino acids long. The V and J ends lost 9 bases and 8 bases, in that order; junction bases with no gene match: 12. CDR3 in DNA: TGTGCCACCCTACCCCAGGGGGCACGGGAAAAACTGTTTTTT. Amino acid sequence: CATLPQGAREKLFF.

This clone came up once. The chain uses TRBV4-1 and TRBJ1-1, with no clear D. Germline V lookup: CDR1 MGHRA, CDR2 YSYEKL. V gave up 4 bases and J gave up 4 bases, with 10 bases separating them. The CDR3 totals 13 residues. The CDR3 region is CASSPEQSTEAFF. The CDR3 bases are TGCGCCAGCAGCCCTGAACAATCCACTGAAGCTTTCTTT.

The table lists this clone with a count of one. This chain links TRBV19 with TRBJ2-3; D is possibly TRBD1 (5 bases). Germline CDR1 LNHDA, CDR2 SQIVND (reference sequence). Between the trimmed V and J ends, which lost 5 bases and 2 bases, there was a span of 23 bases. CDR3 size: 18 residues. CDR3 sequence reads: CASSLGWGSLIDTDTQYF. CDR3 coding DNA: TGTGCCAGTAGTCTGGGATGGGGCAGCCTTATAGACACAGATACGCAGTATTTT.

This chain uses TRBV28 with TRBJ1-6; the match to TRBD1 covers 9 bases. V was clipped by 1 base and J by 15 bases; unmatched bases: 1. CDR3 length: 12 residues. Per the germline V gene, CDR1 is MDHEN and CDR2 is SYDVKM. CDR3 residues: CASSLLGQGLHF. The CDR3 coding sequence is TGTGCCAGCAGTTTATTGGGACAGGGCCTCCACTTT.

V is TRBV6-5 and J is TRBJ2-2; D possibly corresponds to TRBD1 (7 bases). Germline loops: CDR1 MNHEY, CDR2 SVGAGI. V gave up 11 bases and J gave up 5 bases, with 15 bases separating them. The CDR3 loop spans 13 amino acids. The CDR3 DNA reads TGTGCCGTCCAGGGGGGAGGAACCGGGGAGCTGTTTTTT. This translates into CAVQGGGTGELFF.

J is TRBJ1-6 and V is TRBV30, with 7 bases lining up with TRBD1. J was trimmed by 9 bases and V by 0 bases; bases with no gene match: 8. The CDR3 is made up of 15 amino acids. Germline V lookup: CDR1 GTSNPN, CDR2 SVGIG (reference sequence). CDR3 in amino acids: CAWSVTGVSISPLHF. The CDR3, as DNA: TGTGCCTGGAGTGTAACAGGGGTTAGCATTTCACCCCTCCACTTT.

The CDR3 protein is CASSDLQRGQETQYF. The DNA of the CDR3 is TGTGCCAGCAGTGATCTCCAGCGGGGCCAAGAGACCCAGTACTTC. This chain joins TRBV2 and TRBJ2-5; 7 bases map to TRBD2. There are 15 residues in the CDR3. Germline values: CDR1 SNHLY, CDR2 FYNNEI. V dropped 3 bases and J dropped 1; count of bases not matched to a gene: 5.

This clone appeared a single time. The rearrangement links TRBV6-5 to TRBJ1-2; D might be TRBD1 (6 bases). The CDR3 is 15 residues long. Germline V lookup: CDR1 MNHEY, CDR2 SVGAGI. The V and J ends lost 5 bases and 5 bases respectively, with 18 bases between them. As DNA, the CDR3 is TGTGCCAGCAGTCCCTCGACAGGAGTACGATATGGCTACACCTTC. It yields the protein CASSPSTGVRYGYTF.